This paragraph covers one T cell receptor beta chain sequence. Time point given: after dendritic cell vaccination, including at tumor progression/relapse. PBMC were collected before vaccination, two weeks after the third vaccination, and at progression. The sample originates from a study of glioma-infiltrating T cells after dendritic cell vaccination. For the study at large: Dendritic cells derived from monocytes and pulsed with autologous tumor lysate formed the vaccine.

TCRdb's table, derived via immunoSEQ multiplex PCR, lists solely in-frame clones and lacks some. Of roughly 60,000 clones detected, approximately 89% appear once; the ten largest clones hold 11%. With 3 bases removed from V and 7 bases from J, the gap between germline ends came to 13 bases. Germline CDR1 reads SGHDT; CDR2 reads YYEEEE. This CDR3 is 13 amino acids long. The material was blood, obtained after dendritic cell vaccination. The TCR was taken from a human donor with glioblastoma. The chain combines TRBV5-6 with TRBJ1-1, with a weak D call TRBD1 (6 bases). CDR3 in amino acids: CASSWGPNDEAFF. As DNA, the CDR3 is TGTGCCAGCAGCTGGGGGCCGAACGATGAAGCTTTCTTT.